A single sample is the source of the 21 T cell receptor beta chains below, sequenced in a study of T cells in Graves' hyperthyroidism and ophthalmopathy. RNA transcripts provided the source from which TCR beta CDR3 regions were amplified. When the TCR CDR3 underwent first-round RT-PCR, the HTBI primer set was used. TCRdb itself ran the multiplex PCR reads through MiXCR, one entry per CDR3 protein. The sample contains roughly 400,000 distinct CDR3 sequences, over 13% of which appear only once. Sequenced: blood. The receptors originated from a man in his fifties or sixties with Graves' ophthalmopathy.

This clonotype was seen a few times. This chain connects TRBV5-4 to TRBJ2-2, with TRBD1 matching over 8 bases. CDR3 length equals 16 residues. V was clipped by 4 bases and J by 4 bases; unmatched bases: 9. CDR1 is SGHNT and CDR2 is YYREEE in the germline V gene (reference sequence). The CDR3 loop reads CASSPVSGGGTGELFF. CDR3 DNA sequence: TGTGCCAGCAGCCCGGTGTCAGGGGGCGGCACCGGGGAGCTGTTTTTT.

At least ten counts were recorded for this clonotype. Here the CDR3 reads CASSLVGSGATNEQFF. The CDR3 DNA follows: TGTGCCAGCAGCTTAGTTGGTAGCGGGGCCACCAATGAGCAGTTCTTC. The chain links TRBV7-9 to TRBJ2-1; 8 positions match TRBD2. Germline lookup yields CDR1 SEHNR and CDR2 FQNEAQ (reference sequence). The CDR3 loop spans 16 amino acids. Losses at the gene ends were 1 base for V and 6 bases for J; bases not matched to a gene: 8.

This clonotype was counted ten times or more. The gene calls are TRBV20-1 and TRBJ2-7; 8 bases fit TRBD1. V shed 4 bases and J 4 bases; nucleotides not matched to a gene: 0. The CDR3 is made up of 11 amino acids. The germline V gene encodes CDR1 DFQATT and CDR2 SNEGSKA (reference sequence). As DNA, the CDR3 is TGCAGTGCTAACAGGGGGTACGAGCAGTACTTC. Protein sequence: CSANRGYEQYF.

As to this clonotype: A clone one base away is much larger, so this may be a read error. V is TRBV29-1 and J is TRBJ2-1; 10 nucleotides match TRBD2. This CDR3 is built from 16 residues. V was pared by 8 bases and J by 0 bases, with 10 bases of the junction left unmatched. The V gene's germline CDR1 is SQVTM and CDR2 ANQGSEA. DNA of the CDR3: TGCAGCATTGGATGGGGACTAGCGTCCTCCTACAATGAGCAGTTCTTC. The encoded protein is CSIGWGLASSYNEQFF.

This clonotype was counted a few times. The chain has TRBV20-1 and TRBJ2-4; 12 nucleotides align to TRBD2. CDR1 is DFQATT and CDR2 is SNEGSKA in the germline V gene (reference sequence). This CDR3 is built from 17 residues. Unmatched junction bases numbered 7, after V lost 4 bases and J lost 0 bases. The CDR3 DNA reads TGCAGTGCTACTTGGACTAGCGGGGCCCTAGCCAAAAACATTCAGTACTTC. Amino acids: CSATWTSGALAKNIQYF.

There are many counts of this clonotype. The chain links TRBV6-1 to TRBJ2-7, with a possible D match to TRBD1 (5 bases). V lost 6 bases, J lost 0 bases, and 15 bases lay in between. The CDR3 has 15 residues. The V gene's germline CDR1 is MNHNS and CDR2 SASEGT. The CDR3 bases are TGTGCCAGCAGCCCAGGGTCCACCAGCTCCTACGAGCAGTACTTC. This sequence encodes CASSPGSTSSYEQYF.

This clonotype was picked up a small number of times. The genes are TRBV29-1 and TRBJ2-1; 7 bases are shared with TRBD1. Germline V lookup: CDR1 SQVTM, CDR2 ANQGSEA. CDR3 length equals 12 residues. V lost 5 bases, J lost 7 bases, and 5 bases stayed unmatched. CDR3 loop: CSVSATGNEQFF. CDR3 nucleotides: TGCAGCGTTTCAGCGACAGGGAATGAGCAGTTCTTC.

As to this clonotype: No conserved phenylalanine or tryptophan is present at the end of the CDR3, so a read error is the likely explanation. It is unclear where the CDR3 begins or ends on the DNA, so no DNA is shown, and the CDR3 is as TCRdb lists it. The chain employs TRBV6-2 or TRBV6-3 and TRBJ2-1. The CDR3 is made up of 8 amino acids, end residues included. Germline loops: CDR1 MNHEY, CDR2 SVGEGT. CDR3 sequence reads: CASSFPPT.

This clonotype appeared a few times. Here the CDR3 reads CASSPGGQLLTYEQYF. The CDR3 nucleotides are TGTGCCAGCAGCCCGGGCGGTCAGCTGCTTACCTACGAGCAGTACTTC. The chain is built from TRBV9 and TRBJ2-7; D uncertain. The V gene's germline CDR1 is SGDLS and CDR2 YYNGEE. This CDR3 has 16 residues. The V and J ends lost 4 bases and 2 bases respectively, with 19 bases between them.

V usage is TRBV7-9 and J usage is TRBJ1-2; D remains ambiguous. In germline, CDR1 is SEHNR, CDR2 FQNEAQ (reference sequence). The CDR3 consists of 10 residues. Trimming stripped 4 bases from V and 8 bases from J, with 5 bases between. The CDR3 protein is CASSSQGYTF. The CDR3 DNA reads as TGTGCCAGCAGCTCGCAGGGCTACACCTTC. Looking up the rest from reference TRBV7-9 and TRBJ1-2 gives the full variable domain: DTGVSQNPRHKITKRGQNVTFRCDPISEHNRLYWYRQTLGQGPEFLTYFQNEAQLEKSRLLSDRFSAERPKGSFSTLEIQRTEQGDSAMYLCASSSQGYTFGSGTRLTVV.

This chain uses TRBV4-1 with TRBJ1-2; maybe TRBD1 (5 bases). Per germline, CDR1 MGHRA and CDR2 YSYEKL. The V and J ends lost 0 bases and 4 bases respectively, with 15 bases between them. The CDR3 runs to 16 residues. DNA for the CDR3: TGCGCCAGCAGCCAAGATCCAGGGTTAGGAATCTATGGCTACACCTTC. The encoded protein is CASSQDPGLGIYGYTF.

The chain is built from TRBV18 and TRBJ2-3, with D tentatively TRBD1 (6 bases). Trimming removed 1 base from V and 2 bases from J, with 10 bases in between. The V gene's germline CDR1 is KGHSH and CDR2 LQKENI. This CDR3 spans 15 amino acids. Written as DNA, the CDR3 is TGTGCCAGCTCACCACAGGGGGTCCCCACAGATACGCAGTATTTT. Translated: CASSPQGVPTDTQYF.

This clonotype was seen repeatedly, ten times or more. This chain joins TRBV7-9 and TRBJ2-7; 13 nucleotides agree with TRBD2. The germline V gene encodes CDR1 SEHNR and CDR2 FQNEAQ (reference sequence). Germline trimming cut 5 bases from V and 5 bases from J; bases unmatched to any gene: 6. This CDR3 is 15 amino acids long. The CDR3 region has the DNA TGTGCCAGCAGCCTAACTAGCGGGAGGGGCAACGAGCAGTACTTC. This encodes CASSLTSGRGNEQYF.

There are many counts of this clonotype. This rearrangement joins TRBV15 to TRBJ1-1; D is unresolved. Germline values: CDR1 LNHNV, CDR2 YYDKDF (reference sequence). The CDR3 contains 14 residues. V lost 0 bases and J 6 bases, leaving 11 bases between the germline ends. The CDR3 region is CATSRDRIYSEAFF. The CDR3 coding sequence is TGTGCCACCAGCAGAGATCGGATTTATTCTGAAGCTTTCTTT. Filled out from reference TRBV15 and TRBJ1-1, the complete variable domain reads DAMVIQNPRYQVTQFGKPVTLSCSQTLNHNVMYWYQQKSSQAPKLLFHYYDKDFNNEADTPDNFQSRRPNTSFCFLDIRSPGLGDTAMYLCATSRDRIYSEAFFGQGTRLTVV.

This clonotype has only a few counts. This sequence joins TRBV4-2 and TRBJ2-1; weak D call: TRBD2 (5 bases). Germline CDR1 reads LGHNA; CDR2 reads YNFKEQ. Trimming pared 2 bases from V and 5 bases from J, leaving 7 bases between. This CDR3 spans 13 amino acids. For the CDR3, the DNA is TGTGCCAGCAGCCAACCCGGGAACAATGAGCAGTTCTTC. Residues: CASSQPGNNEQFF.

This chain joins TRBV6-2 or TRBV6-3 and TRBJ2-1; 12 nucleotides match TRBD2. There are 15 residues in the CDR3. Germline V CDR1 and CDR2: MNHEY, SVGEGT. After removal of 6 bases from V and 5 bases from J, the junction contained 5 bases not matched to a gene. The CDR3 sequence is CASRATSGRHNEQFF. The CDR3 DNA follows: TGTGCCAGCAGAGCGACTAGCGGGAGACACAATGAGCAGTTCTTC.

This clonotype was seen ten or more times. The rearrangement uses TRBV11-3 and TRBJ1-2, with D possibly matching TRBD1 (5 bases). This CDR3 region has 14 residues. Trimming removed 2 bases from V and 8 bases from J, with 15 bases in between. CDR1 and CDR2 (germline): SGHNT, YENEEA. CDR3 protein: CASSLLGPTGGYTF. The CDR3 coding sequence is TGTGCCAGCAGCTTATTAGGCCCCACAGGCGGCTACACCTTC.

This clonotype was seen many times. This chain links TRBV19 with TRBJ2-2, with TRBD2 as a possible D gene (5 bases). V was shortened by 9 bases and J by 0 bases, with 14 bases between the two germline ends. The CDR3 totals 15 residues. Germline V gene data show CDR1 as LNHDA and CDR2 as SQIVND (reference sequence). In nucleotides, the CDR3 is TGTGCCAGCAGCACCAGCGGAACGAACACCGGGGAGCTGTTTTTT. It specifies CASSTSGTNTGELFF.

This chain joins TRBV7-9 and TRBJ2-5; D remains unclear. With 5 bases removed from V and 4 bases from J, the gap between germline ends came to 20 bases. The V gene's germline CDR1 is SEHNR and CDR2 FQNEAQ (reference sequence). The CDR3 sequence is 16 residues long. The CDR3 spells CASSRPLDPGGETQYF. As DNA, the CDR3 is TGTGCCAGCAGCCGGCCCTTGGACCCGGGTGGAGAGACCCAGTACTTC.

This clonotype was detected ten times or more. The CDR3 region is CASSTRTGTVTVANEQYF. The CDR3 bases are TGTGCCAGCAGTACACGGACCGGGACAGTGACGGTGGCCAACGAGCAGTACTTC. This rearrangement joins TRBV6-1 to TRBJ2-7, with 7 bases lining up with TRBD1. Germline CDR1 is MNHNS and CDR2 is SASEGT. This CDR3 comprises 18 residues. V trimming: 5 bases; J trimming: 5 bases; junction bases outside the gene matches: 21.

This clonotype has a handful of counts. A read error is possible here, since a much larger clone lies one base away. The chain couples TRBV28 to TRBJ2-5; the match to TRBD1 covers 7 bases. This CDR3 is 13 amino acids long. The germline gives CDR1 MDHEN, CDR2 SYDVKM. CDR3 DNA: TGTGCCAGCAGACAACAGGGGCAAGAGACCCAGTGCTTC. This sequence encodes CASRQQGQETQCF.